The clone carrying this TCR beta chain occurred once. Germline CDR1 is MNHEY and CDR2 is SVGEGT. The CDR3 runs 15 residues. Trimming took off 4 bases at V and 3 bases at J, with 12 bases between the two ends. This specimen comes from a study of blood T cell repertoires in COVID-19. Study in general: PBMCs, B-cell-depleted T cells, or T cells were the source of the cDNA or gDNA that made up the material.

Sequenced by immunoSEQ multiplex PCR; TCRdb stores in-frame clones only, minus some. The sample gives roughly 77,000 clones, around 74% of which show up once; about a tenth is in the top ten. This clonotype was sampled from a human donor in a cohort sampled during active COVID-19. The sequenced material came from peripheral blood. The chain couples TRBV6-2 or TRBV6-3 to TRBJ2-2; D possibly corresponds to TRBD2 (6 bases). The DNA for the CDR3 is TGTGCCAGCAGTTTCGGGGGTCCCCACACCGGGGAGCTGTTTTTT. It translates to CASSFGGPHTGELFF.